Sequencing of this T cell receptor beta chain was carried out in a study of T cells in placental villitis. Concerning the study at large: Placental TCR-beta repertoires were compared across villitis of unknown etiology, gestational-age-matched unaffected controls, and infectious villitis in order to test an allograft-versus-infection hypothesis.

Comment on this clone: What antigen it recognizes has not been identified. Base quality data are lacking; no much larger clone is found one base away.

Overall study results and their limits: Bulk tissue sequencing could not distinguish helper, regulatory or cytotoxic T cells, nor maternal versus fetal T cells, and excluded gamma-delta receptors. CMV-specific clone frequencies were higher in infectious CMV cases than in villitis of unknown etiology (roughly 0.012 vs 0.00096), which did not differ from controls. Small amounts of decidua were contained in the paraffin blocks, so some of the captured T cells, especially in controls, may have been decidual rather than villous infiltrates. Clonality was higher in villitis of unknown etiology placentae than in controls (median approximately 0.05 versus 0.006, p=0.0025), a result indicating clonal expansion. In villitis of unknown etiology, the expanded clones were mostly private to each individual placenta, which suggests that there was no single initiating antigen.

About 9 placentae had a pathological diagnosis of high-grade villitis of unknown etiology and were chosen using the Amsterdam Criteria. Compared with both the control and infectious villitis groups, mothers with villitis of unknown etiology had significantly higher gravidity and parity as well as more prior miscarriages. After delivery, the placentae were collected and evaluated both grossly and histologically, and only then was archival tissue selected. Five 10-micron scrolls were cut from each FFPE block, and DNA was then isolated using the AllPrep DNA/RNA FFPE Tissue kit. DNA concentration and purity were evaluated by NanoDrop, whereas RNA quality was assessed on a Bioanalyzer. The CDR1 and CDR2 encoded by the germline V gene (reference sequence) are LNHDA and SQIVND. V loses 2 bases at its end and J loses 0 bases; junction bases beyond the gene matches: 2. The CDR3 holds 16 amino acids from the cysteine to the phenylalanine. The sequence is cut down to CDR3 DNA, 48 bases in frame from base 1.

Amplification of TCR-beta CDR3 regions from genomic DNA was performed with the immunoSEQ v4 bias-controlled multiplex PCR assay, which was run blinded to group allocation. To estimate nucleated cell and T cell quantities per sample, reference gene primers were included together with the TCR-beta primers. Sequencing of the libraries was performed on an Illumina MiSeq with a 100-cycle paired-end protocol. In the source study's methods: In the immunoSEQ Analyzer software, diversity and richness were calculated, with richness measured by iChao1 and clonality based on Pielou evenness and Shannon diversity on a 0-1 scale where a higher value means less diversity. CDR3 amino acid sequences with V/J genes were queried against VDJdb for CMV, EBV and influenza A specificities using confidence 3 and substitution 2. The Morisita-Horn index was used to assess how much TCR-beta amino acid clonotypes overlapped between the villitis of unknown etiology, infectious villitis and control repertoires. TCRdb obtained this table from immuneACCESS and retained in-frame rearrangements with V and J assigned. These tables miss some clones; where compared with another copy, unresolved V genes account for less than half of the shortfall, and the remainder is unexplained. V, J and clone size are taken as reported in that table, and D and trimming were inferred from the DNA itself. The sample table holds some 930 clones, of which 70% to 90% were seen once. Jointly, the top ten make up about an eighth of the sample.

The chain links TRBV19 with TRBJ2-1; 9 bases in the junction line up with TRBD2. This receptor was obtained from a human patient with villitis of unknown etiology; the placental T cells may come from both mother and fetus. Sequencing was carried out using placental tissue containing maternal and fetal cells. The encoded CDR3 is CASSIKLAGSYNEQFF. DNA sequence: TGTGCCAGTAGTATAAAACTAGCGGGCTCCTACAATGAGCAGTTCTTC.